One sample yielded the 24 T cell receptor beta chains listed below, sequenced in a study of OX40 agonist ivuxolimab in advanced cancers. Sequenced by immunoSEQ multiplex PCR; TCRdb stores in-frame clones only, minus some. The sample has around 38,000 clones, approximately 86% seen once. The sequencing here drew on CD4+ or CD8+ T cells sorted from blood, taken in a trial of the OX40 agonist ivuxolimab. The receptors derive from an adult with an advanced solid tumor such as melanoma, head and neck, liver or kidney cancer.

The V call is TRBV9, the J call TRBJ2-7; D is undetermined. The CDR3 covers 14 residues. Germline CDR1 SGDLS, CDR2 YYNGEE. Trimming took 0 bases from V and 0 from J, leaving 7 bases between them. The CDR3 sequence is CASSVGVTSYEQYF. The DNA for the CDR3 is TGTGCCAGCAGCGTAGGTGTCACCTCCTACGAGCAGTACTTC.

CDR3 sequence (DNA): TGTGCCACCTCAATGGAAGGATTATCCGAACCAAGTGGCTACACCTTC. Its translation: CATSMEGLSEPSGYTF. The chain employs TRBV10-3 and TRBJ1-2; D gene ambiguous. The CDR3 is 16 amino acids. The V end lost 10 bases, the J end lost 7 bases, and 28 bases lay between the germline ends. Germline loops: CDR1 ENHRY, CDR2 SYGVKD.

The chain has TRBV4-1 and TRBJ2-3, with D perhaps TRBD1 (6 bases). The CDR3 covers 15 residues. Germline V gene lookup returns CDR1 MGHRA and CDR2 YSYEKL. The V end lost 0 bases, the J end lost 1 base, and 8 bases lay between the germline ends. DNA of the CDR3: TGCGCCAGCAGCCAAGAGCGACAGGGCACAGATACGCAGTATTTT. Amino acid sequence: CASSQERQGTDTQYF.

V gene TRBV5-8 combines with J gene TRBJ1-6, with a tentative D call TRBD1 (6 bases). The V end was cut by 4 bases, the J end by 14 bases, with 13 bases between. This CDR3 comprises 12 residues. CDR1 SGHTS and CDR2 YDEGEE come from the germline V gene. The CDR3 reads CASSTRGPALHF. The CDR3, as DNA: TGTGCCAGCAGCACCAGGGGTCCGGCCCTCCACTTT.

As DNA, the CDR3 is TGTGCCAGCAGTCCCGAAAGACCGTGGAGCGTGGGCTACACCTTC. Its translation is CASSPERPWSVGYTF. The chain joins TRBV6-5 to TRBJ1-2; D uncertain. Germline CDR1 and CDR2: MNHEY and SVGAGI. V shed 5 bases and J shed 8 bases, with 21 bases lying between them. This CDR3 has 15 amino acids.

The count of this clone is one. The gene calls are TRBV7-2 and TRBJ1-6; D unresolved. The CDR3 is 11 amino acids. In germline, CDR1 is SGHTA, CDR2 FQGNSA. V lost 1 base and J 9 bases, leaving 1 base between the germline ends. In DNA, the CDR3 is TGTGCCAGCAGCTTAGGTTCACCCCTCCACTTT. This translates into CASSLGSPLHF.

The CDR3 DNA reads TGTGCCAGCAAAGACTATAACTATGGCTACACCTTC. The encoded protein is CASKDYNYGYTF. The chain combines TRBV6-5 with TRBJ1-2, with D uncertain. The V end was cut by 7 bases, the J end by 1 base, with 7 bases between. The CDR3 has 12 residues. Looked up from germline, CDR1 is MNHEY and CDR2 is SVGAGI.

The chain recombines TRBV19 with TRBJ2-4, with TRBD2 identical over 15 bases. The length of the CDR3 is 19 residues. In germline, CDR1 is LNHDA, CDR2 SQIVND (reference sequence). J lost 0 bases, V lost 3 bases, and 6 bases had no gene match. The CDR3 nucleotides read TGTGCCAGTAGTATGAACGGACTAGCGGGGGGGCAAGCCAAAAACATTCAGTACTTC. As protein: CASSMNGLAGGQAKNIQYF.

This clone was seen only a few times. The chain employs TRBV6-4 and TRBJ1-6; tentatively, D is TRBD1 (5 bases). This CDR3 comprises 13 residues. Trimming shortened V by 6 bases and J by 7 bases, and 10 bases separated the two germline ends. The germline V gene has CDR1 MRHNA and CDR2 SNTAGT. The CDR3 sequence is CASSGGSNSPLHF. CDR3 nucleotides: TGTGCCAGCAGCGGGGGATCCAATTCACCCCTCCACTTT.

The chain carries TRBV5-6 and TRBJ2-3, with a possible D match to TRBD1 (5 bases). CDR3 length: 14 amino acids. From germline, CDR1 is SGHDT and CDR2 YYEEEE. Trimming shortened V by 1 base and J by 6 bases, and 12 bases separated the two germline ends. The CDR3 DNA follows: TGTGCCAGCAGCTTGAAAGGGGTCCTGGATACGCAGTATTTT. It translates to CASSLKGVLDTQYF.

The chain is built from TRBV7-9 and TRBJ2-3; TRBD1 matches at 9 bases. Germline values: CDR1 SEHNR, CDR2 FQNEAQ (reference sequence). This CDR3 has 15 amino acids. Trimming cost V 1 base and J 4 bases; bases outside gene matches: 3. Here the CDR3 DNA reads TGTGCCAGCAGCTTAGTCGGACAGGGGCCAGATACGCAGTATTTT. Translating gives CASSLVGQGPDTQYF. The whole variable domain, filled in from reference TRBV7-9 and TRBJ2-3, reads DTGVSQNPRHKITKRGQNVTFRCDPISEHNRLYWYRQTLGQGPEFLTYFQNEAQLEKSRLLSDRFSAERPKGSFSTLEIQRTEQGDSAMYLCASSLVGQGPDTQYFGPGTRLTVL.

The genes are TRBV5-6 and TRBJ2-4; weak D call: TRBD1 (6 bases). The CDR3 has 14 residues. Trimming took off 0 bases at V and 11 bases at J, with 15 bases between the two ends. Germline lookup yields CDR1 SGHDT and CDR2 YYEEEE. CDR3 loop: CASSLDPGARVQYF. The CDR3 bases are TGTGCCAGCAGCTTGGACCCAGGGGCGAGGGTTCAGTACTTC.

This clone was seen a handful of times. This chain connects TRBV7-9 to TRBJ1-6; D uncertain. Deletions cut 0 bases from V and 0 bases from J, with 9 bases between. The CDR3 totals 17 residues. The germline V gene encodes CDR1 SEHNR and CDR2 FQNEAQ (reference sequence). The CDR3 loop is CASSLAGEGSYNSPLHF. CDR3 in DNA: TGTGCCAGCAGCTTAGCGGGAGAGGGCTCCTATAATTCACCCCTCCACTTT.

The rearrangement uses TRBV6-5 and TRBJ2-7; D is ambiguous. Germline CDR1 reads MNHEY; CDR2 reads SVGAGI. The CDR3 is 14 residues long. The germline V and J ends were trimmed by 6 bases and 4 bases, with 16 bases remaining between them. Here the CDR3 reads CASRPQGSAYEQYF. CDR3 sequence (DNA): TGTGCCAGCAGACCCCAAGGATCCGCTTACGAGCAGTACTTC.

The chain links TRBV6-5 to TRBJ2-1; D could derive from TRBD1 or TRBD2 (5 bases each). The CDR3 extends over 15 amino acids. Germline assignment: CDR1 MNHEY and CDR2 SVGAGI. V lost 6 bases and J lost 7, with 19 bases in between. The CDR3 is CASSYVAGPGNEQFF. In nucleotides, the CDR3 is TGTGCCAGCAGCTACGTTGCAGGGCCGGGGAATGAGCAGTTCTTC.

The chain recombines TRBV6-5 with TRBJ2-7; 8 bases align to TRBD1. CDR1 and CDR2 from the germline V gene are MNHEY and SVGAGI. This CDR3 has 15 amino acids. The junction had 6 bases not matched to a gene; V was cut back by 3 bases and J by 2 bases. The CDR3: CASSYSQDRAYEQYF. In DNA form, the CDR3 reads TGTGCCAGCAGTTATTCCCAGGACAGGGCCTACGAGCAGTACTTC.

The chain employs TRBV27 and TRBJ2-1; 15 positions agree with TRBD2. The CDR3 extends over 17 amino acids. Germline V gene data show CDR1 as MNHEY and CDR2 as SMNVEV (reference sequence). The trim removed 4 bases at V and 10 bases at J, leaving 11 bases unmatched. This chain's CDR3 is CASSYYGLAGGPPEQFF. In DNA form, the CDR3 reads TGTGCCAGCAGTTATTACGGACTAGCGGGAGGGCCCCCCGAGCAGTTCTTC.

V is TRBV29-1 and J is TRBJ2-1, with 8 bases matching TRBD2. This CDR3 comprises 18 residues. V was clipped by 6 bases and J by 0 bases; unmatched bases: 16. Germline CDR1 reads SQVTM; CDR2 reads ANQGSEA. This CDR3 reads CSVDGYSGVPSSYNEQFF. For the CDR3, the DNA is TGCAGCGTCGACGGCTATAGCGGGGTGCCGAGCTCCTACAATGAGCAGTTCTTC.

The J gene is TRBJ1-1, the V gene TRBV6-6; maybe TRBD1 (5 bases). The length of the CDR3 is 15 residues. The germline V gene encodes CDR1 MNHNY and CDR2 SVGAGI (reference sequence). Trimming stripped 2 bases from V and 4 bases from J, with 14 bases between. The CDR3 region is CASSYKKGRATEAFF. In DNA form, the CDR3 reads TGTGCCAGCAGTTACAAAAAGGGGCGAGCCACTGAAGCTTTCTTT.

The genes are TRBV7-2 and TRBJ2-7, with 7 bases matching TRBD2. This CDR3 region has 15 residues. Unmatched junction bases numbered 5, after V lost 2 bases and J lost 1 base. Germline CDR1 SGHTA, CDR2 FQGNSA. This CDR3 reads CASSLWLAVSYEQYF. The CDR3 region has the DNA TGTGCCAGCAGCTTATGGCTAGCGGTGTCCTACGAGCAGTACTTC.

The chain has TRBV28 and TRBJ2-3; D gene ambiguous. V dropped 1 base and J dropped 0 bases, with 5 bases sitting between them. The CDR3 extends over 14 amino acids. Germline CDR1 MDHEN, CDR2 SYDVKM. CDR3 coding DNA: TGTGCCAGCAGTTTATTGGAAAGCACAGATACGCAGTATTTT. Translated: CASSLLESTDTQYF.

A note on this clone: The junction shows a germline mismatch at one end, possibly a read error. The rearrangement uses TRBV7-9 and TRBJ1-4, with D possibly TRBD1 on 5 matching bases. The CDR3 runs 13 residues. Looked up from germline, CDR1 is SEHNR and CDR2 is FQNEAQ (reference sequence). The DNA for the CDR3 is TGTGCCAGCAGTTTAGGCGGGGGAGAAAAACTGTTTTTT. Protein sequence: CASSLGGGEKLFF.

The chain uses TRBV7-9 and TRBJ2-3; 12 nucleotides match TRBD2. Per germline, CDR1 SEHNR and CDR2 FQNEAQ (reference sequence). The length of the CDR3 is 15 residues. V trimming: 5 bases; J trimming: 7 bases; junction bases outside the gene matches: 7. As DNA, the CDR3 is TGTGCCAGCAGCCCTCCTAGCGGGGGGGCCTATACGCAGTATTTT. This gives the protein CASSPPSGGAYTQYF.

The rearrangement uses TRBV28 and TRBJ1-3; D might be TRBD1 (6 bases). This CDR3 has 16 residues. V lost 6 bases and J 3 bases, leaving 18 bases between the germline ends. Germline V gene lookup returns CDR1 MDHEN and CDR2 SYDVKM. The CDR3 nucleotides read TGTGCCAGCAGCCGCGGGGGCTACGTCTATGGAAACACCATATATTTT. Its protein product is CASSRGGYVYGNTIYF.